The 16 T cell receptor beta chains below all came from one sample that was sequenced in a study of T cells after yellow fever vaccination. TCRdb re-analysed the 5' RACE reads in MiXCR, keeping a single row per CDR3 protein. The sample lists some 300,000 distinct CDR3 sequences; 7.5% to 9.5% were seen once. Specimen: CD4+ T cells sorted from PBMCs, collected 5 days after the yellow fever booster vaccination. The receptor source for this set is a young man who received the YFV17D yellow fever vaccine.

This clonotype was counted a few times. The chain carries TRBV10-3 and TRBJ2-7; perhaps TRBD1 as D (5 bases). V was trimmed by 11 bases and J by 2 bases, leaving 13 bases between them. The length of the CDR3 is 12 residues. Germline V gene lookup returns CDR1 ENHRY and CDR2 SYGVKD. The CDR3 bases are TGTGCCGCATCCCCAGGGCCCTACGAGCAGTACGTC. It codes for CAASPGPYEQYV.

The table lists this clonotype with a few counts. The rearrangement joins TRBV5-4 to TRBJ2-7; 8 nucleotides agree with TRBD2. Germline values: CDR1 SGHNT, CDR2 YYREEE (reference sequence). Trimming took 1 base from V and 2 from J; bases not matched to a gene: 8. CDR3 length: 16 amino acids. The CDR3 nucleotides are TGTGCCAGCAGCTTGAGAGAGCAAGCGGGAGCCTACGAGCAGTACGTC. It translates to CASSLREQAGAYEQYV.

In its sample, this clonotype was seen many times. This rearrangement joins TRBV12-3 or TRBV12-4 to TRBJ2-4; perhaps TRBD2 as D (6 bases). This CDR3 is 16 amino acids long. Trimming left V 2 bases short and J 1 base short, with 12 bases between. CDR3 DNA: TGTGCCAGCAGTTTACCTCCGGGACTGGCCAAAAACATTCAGTACTTC. Its translation is CASSLPPGLAKNIQYF.

The chain links TRBV9 to TRBJ2-5; D is possibly TRBD1 or TRBD2 (5 bases each). Germline V CDR1 and CDR2: SGDLS, YYNGEE. Between the trimmed V and J ends, which lost 0 bases and 2 bases, there was a span of 14 bases. The CDR3 runs to 16 residues. The CDR3 bases are TGTGCCAGCAGCGTAGAAGGGAGAACAGGTCAAGAGACCCAGTACTTC. As protein: CASSVEGRTGQETQYF.

V usage is TRBV6-6 and J usage is TRBJ2-5; no clear D gene. CDR1 is MNHNY, CDR2 SVGAGI, per germline (reference sequence). V lost 2 bases and J lost 5, with 12 bases in between. The CDR3 sequence is 14 residues long. CDR3 DNA sequence: TGTGCCAGCAGTTACGGCGGCATTCCGGAGACCCAGTACTTC. Translated, it gives CASSYGGIPETQYF.

This clonotype was seen a handful of times. The V and J genes are TRBV7-2 and TRBJ1-1; D is uncertain. The CDR3 spans 13 residues. Trimming removed 4 bases from V and 5 bases from J, with 11 bases in between. Per the germline V gene, CDR1 is SGHTA and CDR2 is FQGNSA. The CDR3 coding sequence is TGTGCCAGCAGCTCCGGACGGAGAACTGAAGCTTTCTTT. It encodes CASSSGRRTEAFF.

This clonotype occurred a few times. The V gene is TRBV10-3, the J gene TRBJ2-7; no clear D gene. Looked up from germline, CDR1 is ENHRY and CDR2 is SYGVKD. The CDR3 length is 14 residues. The V end was cut by 0 bases, the J end by 3 bases, with 9 bases between. The CDR3 spells CAISESKGNYEQYV. DNA for the CDR3: TGTGCCATCAGTGAGTCGAAGGGAAACTACGAGCAGTACGTC.

This clonotype was observed at least ten times. The V and J genes are TRBV7-2 and TRBJ1-1; D remains unclear. The CDR3 consists of 13 residues. Trimming removed 4 bases at V and 2 bases at J, with 8 bases between. The germline gives CDR1 SGHTA, CDR2 FQGNSA. The DNA for the CDR3 is TGTGCCAGCAGCTCAAACCTAAACACTGAAGCTTTCTTT. It codes for CASSSNLNTEAFF. Full variable domain (rest looked up from reference TRBV7-2 and TRBJ1-1): GAGVSQSPSNKVTEKGKDVELRCDPISGHTALYWYRQSLGQGLEFLIYFQGNSAPDKSGLPSDRFSAERTGGSVSTLTIQRTQQEDSAVYLCASSSNLNTEAFFGQGTRLTVV.

This clonotype was seen repeatedly, ten times or more. This chain connects TRBV7-2 to TRBJ2-3; 12 bases fit TRBD2. The CDR3 spans 18 residues. J gave up 0 bases and V 2 bases, and 6 bases lay outside the gene matches. Germline CDR1 is SGHTA and CDR2 is FQGNSA. Written as DNA, the CDR3 is TGTGCCAGCAGCTTACAACTAGCGGGGGGCTTTAGCACAGATACGCAGTATTTT. It specifies CASSLQLAGGFSTDTQYF.

This clonotype came up many times. The chain links TRBV4-1 to TRBJ1-6; 8 bases line up with TRBD1. Germline V gene data show CDR1 as MGHRA and CDR2 as YSYEKL. The CDR3 spans 17 residues. Trimming at V came to 1 base and at J to 7 bases, leaving 9 bases not matched to a gene. In DNA, the CDR3 is TGCGCCAGCAGCCAAGCAGGCAGGGGGCCTATAAATTCACCCCTCCACTTT. It translates to CASSQAGRGPINSPLHF.

This clonotype was recorded many times. The chain couples TRBV15 to TRBJ1-2; perhaps TRBD1 as D (6 bases). The germline V gene has CDR1 LNHNV and CDR2 YYDKDF (reference sequence). V was trimmed by 1 base and J by 7 bases, leaving 13 bases between them. This CDR3 comprises 14 residues. The CDR3 spells CATSRGPGEGGYTF. As DNA, the CDR3 is TGTGCCACCAGCAGAGGCCCAGGGGAGGGTGGCTACACCTTC.

There are many counts of this clonotype. V gene TRBV12-3 or TRBV12-4 combines with J gene TRBJ2-6; unclear D gene. The CDR3 has 16 amino acids. Deletions cut 4 bases from V and 0 bases from J, with 10 bases between. The CDR3, as DNA: TGTGCCAGCAGTTCTGCAGGAAGCTCTGGGGCCAACGTCCTGACTTTC. Its protein is CASSSAGSSGANVLTF.

This clonotype showed up just a few times. The rearrangement links TRBV3-1 to TRBJ1-2; 8 bases match TRBD1. Unmatched junction bases numbered 5, after V lost 2 bases and J lost 3 bases. Germline CDR1 and CDR2: LGHDT and YNNKEL (reference sequence). The CDR3 is made up of 15 amino acids. The chain's CDR3 is CASSQPGQGYYGYTF. The CDR3 nucleotides read TGTGCCAGCAGCCAACCCGGACAGGGATACTATGGCTACACCTTC.

The chain uses TRBV20-1 and TRBJ2-2, with D perhaps matching TRBD1 (5 bases). Trimming left V 5 bases short and J 6 bases short, with 16 bases between. The CDR3 is made up of 14 amino acids. Per germline, CDR1 DFQATT and CDR2 SNEGSKA (reference sequence). CDR3 bases: TGCAGTGCTCCTAAAGGGGTAACTGCCGGGGAGCTGTTTTTT. Protein sequence: CSAPKGVTAGELFF.

The sample holds a few counts of this clonotype. The chain combines TRBV5-1 with TRBJ1-1; tentatively, D is TRBD1 (5 bases). This CDR3 comprises 14 residues. Trimming left V 0 bases short and J 4 bases short, with 10 bases between. Germline V lookup: CDR1 SGHRS, CDR2 YFSETQ. The CDR3 sequence: CASSLGDVGTEAFF. The CDR3 DNA reads TGCGCCAGCAGCTTGGGGGACGTCGGCACTGAAGCTTTCTTT.

This clonotype was counted ten times or more. CDR3 bases: TGCAGTGCCGTCCCGGGACAGGGTTCGGATACGCAGTATTTT. Residues: CSAVPGQGSDTQYF. This sequence joins TRBV20-1 and TRBJ2-3, with TRBD1 matching over 9 bases. Germline lookup yields CDR1 DFQATT and CDR2 SNEGSKA (reference sequence). This CDR3 has 14 amino acids. The ends lost 6 bases at V and 6 bases at J; junction bases unmatched: 10.